The sequence of this T cell receptor beta chain was determined in a study of CD8+ T cells in alopecia areata. Study as a whole: Tofacitinib exposure lasted 6 to 18 months, followed by 6 months off drug.

Trimming stripped 3 bases from V and 8 bases from J, with 13 bases between. The CDR3 is 13 amino acids. The germline CDR1 and CDR2 sequences are SGHAT and FQNNGV. On this clone itself: Its antigen is still unknown.

Specified treatment: oral pan-JAK inhibitor, 5-10 mg twice daily. cDNA prepared by RNA extraction and subsequent reverse transcription served as the template for sequencing. Clones were sequenced by immunoSEQ multiplex PCR, and TCRdb holds only the in-frame ones, with some missing. The table records 150,000 to 200,000 clones, about 54% of them present only once. The study's findings and limits: On tofacitinib, scalp and blood still held many of the expanded lesional clones. Administration of tofacitinib significantly diminished scalp clonality and expanded CD8+ clones within the top 100.

The source was CD4+ T cells sorted from blood, collected between weeks 55 and 65, from a patient treated with tofacitinib. V and J are TRBV11-2 and TRBJ1-2; a weak D match, TRBD1 (5 bases). This TCR derives from a human donor with alopecia areata. In DNA, the CDR3 is TGTGCCAGCAGCTTGGGATGGGGACGCGGCTACACCTTC. This translates into CASSLGWGRGYTF.